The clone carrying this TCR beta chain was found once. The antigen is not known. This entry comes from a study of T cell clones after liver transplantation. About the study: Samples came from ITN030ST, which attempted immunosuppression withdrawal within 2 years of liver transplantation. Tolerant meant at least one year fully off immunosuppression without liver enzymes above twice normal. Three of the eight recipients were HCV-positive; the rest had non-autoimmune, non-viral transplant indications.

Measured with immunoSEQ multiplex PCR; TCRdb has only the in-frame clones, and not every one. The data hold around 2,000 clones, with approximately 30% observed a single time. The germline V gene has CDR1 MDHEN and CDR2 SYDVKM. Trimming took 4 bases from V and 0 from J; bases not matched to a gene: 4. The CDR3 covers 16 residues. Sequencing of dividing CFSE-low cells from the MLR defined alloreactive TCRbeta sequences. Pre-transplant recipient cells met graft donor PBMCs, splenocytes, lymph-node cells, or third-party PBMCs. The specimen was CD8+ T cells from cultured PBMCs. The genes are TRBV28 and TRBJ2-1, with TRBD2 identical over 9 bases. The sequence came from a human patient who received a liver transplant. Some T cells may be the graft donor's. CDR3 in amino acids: CASSSSREGSYNEQFF. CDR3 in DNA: TGTGCCAGCAGTTCATCGCGGGAGGGCTCCTACAATGAGCAGTTCTTC. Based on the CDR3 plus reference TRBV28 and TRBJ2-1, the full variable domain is DVKVTQSSRYLVKRTGEKVFLECVQDMDHENMFWYRQDPGLGLRLIYFSYDVKMKEKGDIPEGYSVSREKKERFSLILESASTNQTSMYLCASSSSREGSYNEQFFGPGTRLTVL.